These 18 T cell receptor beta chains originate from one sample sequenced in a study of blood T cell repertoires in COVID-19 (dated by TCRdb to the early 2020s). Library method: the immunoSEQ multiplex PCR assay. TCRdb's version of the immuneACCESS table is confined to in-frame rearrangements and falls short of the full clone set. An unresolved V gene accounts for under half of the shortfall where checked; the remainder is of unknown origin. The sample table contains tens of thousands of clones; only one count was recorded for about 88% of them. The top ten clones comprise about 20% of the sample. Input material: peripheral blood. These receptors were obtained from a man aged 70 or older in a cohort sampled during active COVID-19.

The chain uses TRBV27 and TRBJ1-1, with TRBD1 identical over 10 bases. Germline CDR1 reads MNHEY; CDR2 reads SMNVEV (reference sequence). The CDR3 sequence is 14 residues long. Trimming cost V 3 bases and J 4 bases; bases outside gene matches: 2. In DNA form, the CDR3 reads TGTGCCAGCAGTTTGACAGGGGGCGGCACTGAAGCTTTCTTT. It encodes CASSLTGGGTEAFF.

The CDR3 DNA sequence: TGTGCCAGCAGCTTTGGGGCTAGCGTCTCCTACAATGAGCAGTTCTTC. Protein product: CASSFGASVSYNEQFF. The J gene is TRBJ2-1, the V gene TRBV11-1; a possible D gene is TRBD2 (6 bases). V dropped 3 bases and J dropped 0 bases, with 12 bases sitting between them. CDR3 length equals 16 residues. In germline, CDR1 is SGHAT, CDR2 FQDESV (reference sequence).

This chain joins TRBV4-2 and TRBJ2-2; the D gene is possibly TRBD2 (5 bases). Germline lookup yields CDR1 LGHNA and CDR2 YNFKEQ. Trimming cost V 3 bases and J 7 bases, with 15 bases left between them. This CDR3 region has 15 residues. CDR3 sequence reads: CASSQERTEIGELFF. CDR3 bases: TGTGCCAGCAGCCAGGAACGGACTGAGATCGGGGAGCTGTTTTTT.

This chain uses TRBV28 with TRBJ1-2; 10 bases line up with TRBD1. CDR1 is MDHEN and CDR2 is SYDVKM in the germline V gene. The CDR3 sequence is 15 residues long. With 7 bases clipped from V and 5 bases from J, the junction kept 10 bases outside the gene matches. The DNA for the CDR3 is TGTGCCAGCACCGGGACAGGGGTCATTAGTTATGGCTACACCTTC. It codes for CASTGTGVISYGYTF.

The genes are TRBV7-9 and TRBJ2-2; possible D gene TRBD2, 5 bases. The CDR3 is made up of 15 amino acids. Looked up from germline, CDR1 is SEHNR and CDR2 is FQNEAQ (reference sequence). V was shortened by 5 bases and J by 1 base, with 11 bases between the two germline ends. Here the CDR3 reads CASSRGVGNTGELFF. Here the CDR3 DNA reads TGTGCCAGCAGCCGGGGAGTCGGGAACACCGGGGAGCTGTTTTTT. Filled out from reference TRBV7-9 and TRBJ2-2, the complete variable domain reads DTGVSQNPRHKITKRGQNVTFRCDPISEHNRLYWYRQTLGQGPEFLTYFQNEAQLEKSRLLSDRFSAERPKGSFSTLEIQRTEQGDSAMYLCASSRGVGNTGELFFGEGSRLTVL.

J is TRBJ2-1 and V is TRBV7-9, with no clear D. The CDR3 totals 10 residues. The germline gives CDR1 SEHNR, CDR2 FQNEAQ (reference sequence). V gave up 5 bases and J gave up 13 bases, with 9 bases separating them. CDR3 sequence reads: CASSAENQFF. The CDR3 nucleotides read TGTGCCAGCAGCGCGGAGAACCAGTTCTTC.

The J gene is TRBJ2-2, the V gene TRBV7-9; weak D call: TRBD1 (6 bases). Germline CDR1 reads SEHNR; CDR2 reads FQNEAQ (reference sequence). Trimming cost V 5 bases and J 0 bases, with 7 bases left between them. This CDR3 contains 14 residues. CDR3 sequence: CASSRDTNTGELFF. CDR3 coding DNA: TGTGCCAGCAGCCGGGACACGAACACCGGGGAGCTGTTTTTT.

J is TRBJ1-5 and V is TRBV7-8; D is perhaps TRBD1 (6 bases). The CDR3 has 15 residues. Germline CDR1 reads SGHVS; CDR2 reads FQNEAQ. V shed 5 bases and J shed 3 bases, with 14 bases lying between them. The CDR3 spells CASSLGQKLNQPQHF. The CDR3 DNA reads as TGTGCCAGCAGCCTGGGACAAAAACTCAATCAGCCCCAGCATTTT.

Here the CDR3 reads CASSIRDRGPNTEAFF. The CDR3 DNA reads as TGTGCCAGCAGCATTCGGGACAGGGGGCCGAACACTGAAGCTTTCTTT. The chain combines TRBV9 with TRBJ1-1; 12 bases map to TRBD1. J lost 1 base, V lost 4 bases, and 5 bases had no gene match. This CDR3 is built from 16 residues. CDR1 SGDLS and CDR2 YYNGEE come from the germline V gene.

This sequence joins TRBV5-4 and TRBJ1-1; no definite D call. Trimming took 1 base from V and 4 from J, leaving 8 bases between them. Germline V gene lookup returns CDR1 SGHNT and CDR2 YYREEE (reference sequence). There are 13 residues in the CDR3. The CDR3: CASSLPRGTEAFF. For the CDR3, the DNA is TGTGCCAGCAGCTTGCCACGCGGCACTGAAGCTTTCTTT.

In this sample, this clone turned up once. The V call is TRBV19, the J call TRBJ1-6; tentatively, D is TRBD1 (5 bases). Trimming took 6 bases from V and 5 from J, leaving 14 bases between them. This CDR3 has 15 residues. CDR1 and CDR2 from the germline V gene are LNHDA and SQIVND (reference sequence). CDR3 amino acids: CASRRQGGNNSPLHF. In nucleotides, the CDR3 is TGTGCCAGTAGACGTCAGGGAGGGAATAATTCACCCCTCCACTTT. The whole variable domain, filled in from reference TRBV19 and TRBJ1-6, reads DGGITQSPKYLFRKEGQNVTLSCEQNLNHDAMYWYRQDPGQGLRLIYYSQIVNDFQKGDIAEGYSVSREKKESFPLTVTSAQKNPTAFYLCASRRQGGNNSPLHFGNGTRLTVT.

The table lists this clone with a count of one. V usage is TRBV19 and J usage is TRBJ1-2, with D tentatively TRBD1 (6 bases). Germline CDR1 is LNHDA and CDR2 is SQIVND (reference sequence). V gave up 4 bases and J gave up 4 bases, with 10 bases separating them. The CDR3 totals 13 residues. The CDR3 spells CASSTSRGYGYTF. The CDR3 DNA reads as TGTGCCAGTAGTACCTCCAGGGGCTATGGCTACACCTTC.

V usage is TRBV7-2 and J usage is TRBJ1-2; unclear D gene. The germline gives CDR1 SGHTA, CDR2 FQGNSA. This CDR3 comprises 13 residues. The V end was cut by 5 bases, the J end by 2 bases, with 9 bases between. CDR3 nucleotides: TGTGCCAGCAGCCGTACAGTGAACTATGGCTACACCTTC. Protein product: CASSRTVNYGYTF.

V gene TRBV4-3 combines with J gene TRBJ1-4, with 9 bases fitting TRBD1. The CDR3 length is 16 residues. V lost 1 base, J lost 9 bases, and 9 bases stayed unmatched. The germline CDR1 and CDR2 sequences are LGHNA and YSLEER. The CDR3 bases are TGCGCCAGCAGCCAAGTAGGGACAGGGACTAGGAAAAAACTGTTTTTT. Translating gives CASSQVGTGTRKKLFF.

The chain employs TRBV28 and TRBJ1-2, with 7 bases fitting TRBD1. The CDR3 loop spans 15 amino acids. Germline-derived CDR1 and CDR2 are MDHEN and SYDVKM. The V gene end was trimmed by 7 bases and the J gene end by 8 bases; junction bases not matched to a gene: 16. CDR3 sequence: CASTPTGTRADGYTF. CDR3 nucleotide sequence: TGTGCCAGCACACCGACAGGGACCCGGGCTGACGGCTACACCTTC.

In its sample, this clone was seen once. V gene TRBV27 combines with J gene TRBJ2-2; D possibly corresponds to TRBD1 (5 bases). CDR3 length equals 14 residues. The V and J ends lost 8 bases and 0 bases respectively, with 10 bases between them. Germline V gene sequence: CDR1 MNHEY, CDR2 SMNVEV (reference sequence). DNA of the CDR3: TGTGCCAGCGGGGCCCGGTCGAACACCGGGGAGCTGTTTTTT. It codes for CASGARSNTGELFF.

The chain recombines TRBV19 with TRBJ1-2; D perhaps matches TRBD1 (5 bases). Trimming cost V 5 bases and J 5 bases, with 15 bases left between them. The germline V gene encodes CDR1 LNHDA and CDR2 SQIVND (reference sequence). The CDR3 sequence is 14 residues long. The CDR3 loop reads CASSYSGRDYGYTF. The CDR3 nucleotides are TGTGCCAGTAGTTATTCAGGGCGTGATTATGGCTACACCTTC.

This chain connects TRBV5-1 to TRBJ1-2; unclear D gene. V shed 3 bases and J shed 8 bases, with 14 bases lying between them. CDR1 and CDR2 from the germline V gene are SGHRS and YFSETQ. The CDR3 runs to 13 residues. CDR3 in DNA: TGCGCCAGCAGCTCAAATCTACAGCAGGGCTACACCTTC. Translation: CASSSNLQQGYTF.